The 13 T cell receptor beta chains below all came from one sample that was sequenced in a study of blood T cell repertoires in COVID-19. Data came from immunoSEQ multiplex PCR; TCRdb stores just in-frame clones and leaves some out. The data contain about 320,000 clones, around 84% of them singletons. Sample: PBMCs or T cells enriched from blood (not recorded which). The receptors here all came from a woman younger than 35 who had recovered from COVID-19.

The chain joins TRBV28 to TRBJ2-3; 11 nucleotides agree with TRBD1. CDR1 is MDHEN and CDR2 is SYDVKM in the germline V gene. The CDR3 totals 18 residues. The V and J ends lost 5 bases and 6 bases, in that order; junction bases with no gene match: 16. CDR3 coding DNA: TGTGCCAGCAGTCCACCAGATAGGACAGGGGGCGGTACGGATACGCAGTATTTT. It codes for CASSPPDRTGGGTDTQYF.

The chain has TRBV19 and TRBJ2-7; D call uncertain. The CDR3 covers 16 residues. Trimming cost V 0 bases and J 3 bases, with 15 bases left between them. Germline V lookup: CDR1 LNHDA, CDR2 SQIVND (reference sequence). This CDR3 is CASSIDRFSYIYEQYF. DNA for the CDR3: TGTGCCAGTAGTATAGATCGATTTTCGTACATCTACGAGCAGTACTTC.

The chain has TRBV11-2 and TRBJ2-3; maybe TRBD1 (5 bases). Germline CDR1 reads SGHAT; CDR2 reads FQNNGV. V was pared by 1 base and J by 8 bases, with 13 bases between. This CDR3 comprises 14 residues. CDR3 in amino acids: CASSLVRAPGTQYF. DNA for the CDR3: TGTGCCAGCAGCTTAGTCAGGGCCCCAGGTACGCAGTATTTT.

The rearrangement links TRBV30 to TRBJ1-2; TRBD1 matches at 8 bases. Trimming at V came to 4 bases and at J to 2 bases, leaving 9 bases not matched to a gene. The germline V gene has CDR1 GTSNPN and CDR2 SVGIG (reference sequence). This CDR3 has 15 amino acids. Written as DNA, the CDR3 is TGTGCCTGGAATTTACGGTACAGGGGGAACTATGGCTACACCTTC. Protein product: CAWNLRYRGNYGYTF. The full variable domain, completed using reference TRBV30 and TRBJ1-2, is SQTIHQWPATLVQPVGSPLSLECTVEGTSNPNLYWYRQAAGRGLQLLFYSVGIGQISSEVPQNLSASRPQDRQFILSSKKLLLSDSGFYLCAWNLRYRGNYGYTFGSGTRLTVV.

The V call is TRBV27, the J call TRBJ1-5, with 7 bases matching TRBD1. Unmatched junction bases numbered 8, after V lost 5 bases and J lost 7 bases. The length of the CDR3 is 14 residues. Germline-derived CDR1 and CDR2 are MNHEY and SMNVEV (reference sequence). CDR3 residues: CASSLYRGGQPQHF. CDR3 DNA: TGTGCCAGCAGTCTTTACAGGGGAGGCCAGCCCCAGCATTTT.

The J gene is TRBJ1-1, the V gene TRBV19, with TRBD1 as a possible D gene (5 bases). V lost 2 bases to trimming and J lost 10 bases, with 14 bases between them. Looked up from germline, CDR1 is LNHDA and CDR2 is SQIVND (reference sequence). CDR3 length: 13 residues. CDR3 coding DNA: TGTGCCAGTAGTATAATTGGGAATAGGGGAGCTTTCTTT. Protein product: CASSIIGNRGAFF.

This chain uses TRBV28 with TRBJ2-3; 8 bases are shared with TRBD1. This CDR3 has 15 amino acids. With 6 bases clipped from V and 2 bases from J, the junction kept 7 bases outside the gene matches. CDR1 and CDR2 (germline): MDHEN, SYDVKM. CDR3 region: CASSFGQGITDTQYF. CDR3 coding DNA: TGTGCCAGCAGCTTTGGACAGGGCATCACAGATACGCAGTATTTT.

The chain has TRBV5-8 and TRBJ1-3, with D unresolved. V shed 2 bases and J shed 0 bases, with 9 bases lying between them. The CDR3 loop spans 15 amino acids. Germline CDR1 is SGHTS and CDR2 is YDEGEE. The CDR3 protein is CASSFAGDSGNTIYF. The CDR3 DNA follows: TGTGCCAGCAGCTTTGCGGGAGACTCTGGAAACACCATATATTTT. Supplemented by reference TRBV5-8 and TRBJ1-3, the full variable domain reads EAGVTQSPTHLIKTRGQQATLRCSPISGHTSVYWYQQALGLGLQFLLWYDEGEERNRGNFPPRFSGRQFPNYSSELNVNALELEDSALYLCASSFAGDSGNTIYFGEGSWLTVV.

The chain combines TRBV9 with TRBJ1-1, with no clear D. The CDR3 loop spans 13 amino acids. Trimming shortened V by 0 bases and J by 5 bases, and 8 bases separated the two germline ends. The germline V gene has CDR1 SGDLS and CDR2 YYNGEE. As DNA, the CDR3 is TGTGCCAGCAGCGTAGATGGGAGGACTGAAGCTTTCTTT. Protein: CASSVDGRTEAFF.

The chain uses TRBV19 and TRBJ1-5; TRBD1 matches at 9 bases. From germline, CDR1 is LNHDA and CDR2 SQIVND (reference sequence). The V and J ends lost 4 bases and 4 bases, in that order; junction bases with no gene match: 8. This CDR3 is built from 16 residues. The CDR3 DNA is TGTGCCAGTAGTACCGAACAGGGGGCCTGGAATCAGCCCCAGCATTTT. Translated, it gives CASSTEQGAWNQPQHF.

This clone was detected once. This chain joins TRBV30 and TRBJ1-4; maybe TRBD1 (5 bases). Trimming stripped 4 bases from V and 2 bases from J, with 8 bases between. The CDR3 totals 13 residues. In germline, CDR1 is GTSNPN, CDR2 SVGIG (reference sequence). In nucleotides, the CDR3 is TGTGCCTGGACCCCAGGGACTAATGAAAAACTGTTTTTT. Residues: CAWTPGTNEKLFF. The full variable domain, rest sourced from reference TRBV30 and TRBJ1-4, is SQTIHQWPATLVQPVGSPLSLECTVEGTSNPNLYWYRQAAGRGLQLLFYSVGIGQISSEVPQNLSASRPQDRQFILSSKKLLLSDSGFYLCAWTPGTNEKLFFGSGTQLSVL.

The genes are TRBV5-8 and TRBJ2-1; 10 nucleotides align to TRBD2. Germline CDR1 SGHTS, CDR2 YDEGEE. The CDR3 contains 16 residues. V lost 2 bases to trimming and J lost 6 bases; unmatched junction nucleotides: 8. Written as DNA, the CDR3 is TGTGCCAGCAGCTTTGACCTAGCGGGGGAAGGCAATGAGCAGTTCTTC. This gives the protein CASSFDLAGEGNEQFF.

The rearrangement links TRBV7-6 to TRBJ1-1; a possible D gene is TRBD1 (6 bases). CDR3 length: 17 residues. With 2 bases removed from V and 0 bases from J, the gap between germline ends came to 16 bases. Germline lookup yields CDR1 SGHVS and CDR2 FNYEAQ. For the CDR3, the DNA is TGTGCCAGCAGCTTAAATTCGGGGACATTTATGAACACTGAAGCTTTCTTT. It specifies CASSLNSGTFMNTEAFF.